These 29 T cell receptor beta chains were sequenced from one sample in a study of T-cell memory formation after mild COVID-19 (dated by TCRdb to 2020 to 2022). The library was made by 5' RACE. The sample was run on an Illumina NovaSeq 6000. TCRdb trimmed the raw reads at Q25, called clones with MiXCR and kept productive beta chains. Entries are consolidated by CDR3 protein sequence, retaining the most common genes and DNA. The sample yields roughly 370,000 distinct CDR3 sequences; around a sixth were counted once. The ten largest make up about 22% of the sample. The sample consisted of PBMCs or a T cell subset sorted from them (not recorded which). These receptor sequences come from a man in his late teens or twenties who had mild COVID-19 (a few samples of this study predate the infection). The sample titles of this study are shuffled in the database, so cell type and time point are left out; the donor was told from shared clones.

This clonotype was found a few times. V gene TRBV29-1 combines with J gene TRBJ2-5; D possibly corresponds to TRBD1 (6 bases). The ends were cut back, 2 bases at V and 5 bases at J, with 15 bases in the middle. The CDR3 contains 14 residues. The germline V gene has CDR1 SQVTM and CDR2 ANQGSEA. CDR3: CSVELPPRGETQYF. The DNA for the CDR3 is TGCAGCGTTGAACTCCCGCCTAGGGGGGAGACCCAGTACTTC. The variable domain in full, completed from reference TRBV29-1 and TRBJ2-5, reads SAVISQKPSRDICQRGTSLTIQCQVDSQVTMMFWYRQQPGQSLTLIATANQGSEATYESGFVIDKFPISRPNLTFSTLTVSNMSPEDSSIYLCSVELPPRGETQYFGPGTRLLVL.

The genes are TRBV5-1 and TRBJ2-7, with D hard to call. V shed 4 bases and J shed 0 bases, with 11 bases lying between them. CDR1 and CDR2 (germline): SGHRS, YFSETQ. The CDR3 covers 14 residues. The chain's CDR3 is CASSPDGYSYEQYF. CDR3 nucleotides: TGCGCCAGCAGCCCGGACGGGTACTCCTACGAGCAGTACTTC.

To note about this clonotype: Germline is not matched at one junction end, which may reflect a read error. The chain links TRBV6-6 to TRBJ1-1; the D gene is possibly TRBD1 (6 bases). Germline-derived CDR1 and CDR2 are MNHNY and SVGAGI (reference sequence). This CDR3 is built from 12 residues. The CDR3: CASRGAAPRPFF. CDR3 DNA: TGTGCCAGCAGGGGGGCAGCGCCCCGGCCCTTTTTT.

The J gene is TRBJ1-1, the V gene TRBV30; tentatively, D is TRBD1 (6 bases). V was cut by 3 bases and J by 1 base, with 12 bases left in between. CDR1 is GTSNPN and CDR2 is SVGIG in the germline V gene (reference sequence). The CDR3 is made up of 14 amino acids. The chain's CDR3 is CAWSRGQGNTEAFF. DNA for the CDR3: TGTGCCTGGAGCCGGGGGCAGGGGAACACTGAAGCTTTCTTT.

This clonotype was seen a few times. The chain has TRBV7-9 and TRBJ2-3; possibly TRBD1 or TRBD2 for D (6 bases each). Germline V lookup: CDR1 SEHNR, CDR2 FQNEAQ (reference sequence). This CDR3 is 15 amino acids long. Trimming removed 2 bases from V and 2 bases from J, with 11 bases in between. The CDR3 sequence is CASSLSGAPTDTQYF. The CDR3 region has the DNA TGTGCCAGCAGCTTATCGGGGGCCCCCACAGATACGCAGTATTTT.

This clonotype has a handful of counts. In nucleotides, the CDR3 is TGTGCCACCAGCAGAGATCGCGGGGGTAATTCACCCCTCCACTTT. This sequence encodes CATSRDRGGNSPLHF. The chain joins TRBV15 to TRBJ1-6; tentatively, D is TRBD1 (5 bases). CDR3 size: 15 residues. The V end lost 0 bases, the J end lost 6 bases, and 9 bases lay between the germline ends. Germline loops: CDR1 LNHNV, CDR2 YYDKDF (reference sequence).

This clonotype was seen a handful of times. The rearrangement joins TRBV7-9 to TRBJ2-5, with a tentative D call TRBD2 (5 bases). Trimming removed 5 bases from V and 5 bases from J, with 24 bases in between. The CDR3 has 17 residues. Germline lookup yields CDR1 SEHNR and CDR2 FQNEAQ (reference sequence). The CDR3 DNA is TGTGCCAGCAGCAGGAGGCGGACCCTCGCGGCCGCGGAGACCCAGTACTTC. Its translation: CASSRRRTLAAAETQYF.

V usage is TRBV7-8 and J usage is TRBJ1-2; 8 nucleotides agree with TRBD1. The V gene's germline CDR1 is SGHVS and CDR2 FQNEAQ. V shed 5 bases and J 6 bases; nucleotides not matched to a gene: 8. CDR3 length: 14 residues. CDR3 amino acids: CASSPRTGYDGYTF. CDR3 nucleotide sequence: TGTGCCAGCAGCCCCAGGACAGGGTACGATGGCTACACCTTC.

A few counts support this clonotype. This CDR3 is CSAGGASATQETQYF. The CDR3 region has the DNA TGCAGTGCTGGGGGGGCTAGCGCCACCCAAGAGACCCAGTACTTC. The chain has TRBV20-1 and TRBJ2-5, with TRBD2 as a possible D gene (7 bases). This CDR3 spans 15 amino acids. The germline V gene encodes CDR1 DFQATT and CDR2 SNEGSKA (reference sequence). The V and J ends lost 5 bases and 1 base respectively, with 17 bases between them.

The chain has TRBV7-3 and TRBJ1-4; D is undetermined. CDR1 and CDR2 (germline): SGHTA, FQGTGA. The CDR3 totals 15 residues. The ends were cut back, 5 bases at V and 12 bases at J, with 22 bases in the middle. The CDR3 region has the DNA TGTGCCAGCAGCCCCCGGTCCCGGGGTGACGGGGAACTGTTTTTT. It specifies CASSPRSRGDGELFF.

V gene TRBV7-2 combines with J gene TRBJ2-5, with D perhaps matching TRBD1 or TRBD2 (5 bases each). From germline, CDR1 is SGHTA and CDR2 FQGNSA. This CDR3 is built from 16 residues. Trimming left V 1 base short and J 2 bases short, with 14 bases between. The CDR3 nucleotides are TGTGCCAGCAGCTTAGTCCCGGGGCTGAGACAAGAGACCCAGTACTTC. Its translation: CASSLVPGLRQETQYF.

The table lists this clonotype with a few counts. The genes are TRBV7-2 and TRBJ2-3; D remains ambiguous. Germline values: CDR1 SGHTA, CDR2 FQGNSA. CDR3 length equals 14 residues. Trimming left V 3 bases short and J 0 bases short, with 7 bases between. The CDR3 DNA reads as TGTGCCAGCAGCTTGGGGATCAGCACAGATACGCAGTATTTT. Its protein product is CASSLGISTDTQYF. Together with reference TRBV7-2 and TRBJ2-3, the CDR3 gives the full variable domain: GAGVSQSPSNKVTEKGKDVELRCDPISGHTALYWYRQSLGQGLEFLIYFQGNSAPDKSGLPSDRFSAERTGGSVSTLTIQRTQQEDSAVYLCASSLGISTDTQYFGPGTRLTVL.

This clonotype turned up a few times. This rearrangement joins TRBV7-9 to TRBJ2-5; D is unclear. Trimming cost V 8 bases and J 0 bases, with 13 bases left between them. This CDR3 comprises 14 residues. The germline CDR1 and CDR2 sequences are SEHNR and FQNEAQ (reference sequence). The CDR3 here is CASSPARYQETQYF. CDR3 bases: TGTGCCAGCTCACCCGCCCGGTACCAAGAGACCCAGTACTTC.

The chain carries TRBV7-9 and TRBJ1-1, with 10 bases lining up with TRBD1. V was pared by 5 bases and J by 6 bases, with 12 bases of the junction left unmatched. Germline V CDR1 and CDR2: SEHNR, FQNEAQ (reference sequence). CDR3 length equals 16 residues. The CDR3 here is CASSTTGGQEWAEAFF. The CDR3 nucleotides read TGTGCCAGCAGCACGACAGGGGGCCAAGAATGGGCTGAAGCTTTCTTT.

This clonotype occurred a few times. This chain joins TRBV2 and TRBJ2-3, with D possibly being TRBD2 (7 bases). The CDR3 has 17 residues. CDR1 is SNHLY and CDR2 is FYNNEI in the germline V gene. The V end lost 5 bases, the J end lost 4 bases, and 22 bases lay between the germline ends. The CDR3 DNA is TGTGCCAGCAGTCCTCTCAAGGGGGGGGCCCGCGCAGATACGCAGTATTTT. This sequence encodes CASSPLKGGARADTQYF.

This clonotype was found a few times. The V call is TRBV4-3, the J call TRBJ1-1; D gene unclear. The CDR3 extends over 14 amino acids. Between the trimmed V and J ends, which lost 0 bases and 0 bases, there was a span of 5 bases. The germline V gene encodes CDR1 LGHNA and CDR2 YSLEER. The CDR3 sequence is CASSQDQLNTEAFF. CDR3 in DNA: TGCGCCAGCAGCCAAGATCAGTTGAACACTGAAGCTTTCTTT.

This chain's CDR3 is CAISERRTSGYNEQFF. In DNA, the CDR3 is TGTGCCATCAGTGAGAGAAGGACTAGCGGATACAATGAGCAGTTCTTC. The rearrangement links TRBV10-3 to TRBJ2-1; 10 positions agree with TRBD2. The V and J ends lost 2 bases and 4 bases, in that order; junction bases with no gene match: 5. Germline V CDR1 and CDR2: ENHRY, SYGVKD. The CDR3 covers 16 residues.

The chain joins TRBV7-9 to TRBJ2-5, with TRBD1 identical over 8 bases. The CDR3 extends over 14 amino acids. Germline values: CDR1 SEHNR, CDR2 FQNEAQ (reference sequence). Trimming cost V 4 bases and J 3 bases; bases outside gene matches: 4. CDR3 DNA sequence: TGTGCCAGCAGCTATGAGGACAGGGAAGAGACCCAGTACTTC. Amino acid sequence: CASSYEDREETQYF. Supplemented by reference TRBV7-9 and TRBJ2-5, the full variable domain reads DTGVSQNPRHKITKRGQNVTFRCDPISEHNRLYWYRQTLGQGPEFLTYFQNEAQLEKSRLLSDRFSAERPKGSFSTLEIQRTEQGDSAMYLCASSYEDREETQYFGPGTRLLVL.

This chain connects TRBV19 to TRBJ1-1; tentatively, D is TRBD1 (5 bases). Trimming pared 5 bases from V and 3 bases from J, leaving 13 bases between. In germline, CDR1 is LNHDA, CDR2 SQIVND (reference sequence). The CDR3 spans 14 residues. The CDR3 nucleotides read TGTGCCAGTAGTCTATTTCCGGGACACACTGAAGCTTTCTTT. The encoded protein is CASSLFPGHTEAFF. The full variable domain, with the rest looked up from reference TRBV19 and TRBJ1-1, is DGGITQSPKYLFRKEGQNVTLSCEQNLNHDAMYWYRQDPGQGLRLIYYSQIVNDFQKGDIAEGYSVSREKKESFPLTVTSAQKNPTAFYLCASSLFPGHTEAFFGQGTRLTVV.

This clonotype was counted a few times. This chain joins TRBV7-3 and TRBJ2-7, with D possibly matching TRBD2 (5 bases). This CDR3 is built from 15 residues. Trimming cost V 3 bases and J 5 bases, with 17 bases left between them. The germline V gene has CDR1 SGHTA and CDR2 FQGTGA. This CDR3 reads CASSFPGKGAHEQYF. In DNA form, the CDR3 reads TGTGCCAGCAGCTTCCCGGGAAAGGGCGCCCACGAGCAGTACTTC.

V gene TRBV7-9 combines with J gene TRBJ2-1; no clear D gene. CDR1 is SEHNR and CDR2 is FQNEAQ in the germline V gene (reference sequence). The V end was cut by 4 bases, the J end by 3 bases, with 13 bases between. The CDR3 extends over 15 amino acids. The CDR3 nucleotides are TGTGCCAGCAGCTCCGGCCCGACGTTCTACAATGAGCAGTTCTTC. Residues: CASSSGPTFYNEQFF.

V is TRBV27 and J is TRBJ1-3; 9 bases fit TRBD1. Per the germline V gene, CDR1 is MNHEY and CDR2 is SMNVEV (reference sequence). This CDR3 has 13 residues. V shed 4 bases, J shed 10 bases, and the junction held 5 bases outside the gene matches. This CDR3 reads CASSYNRGLTIYF. CDR3 bases: TGTGCCAGCAGTTATAACAGGGGGCTAACCATATATTTT.

The chain carries TRBV6-4 and TRBJ2-7, with 9 nucleotides matching TRBD2. The length of the CDR3 is 15 residues. CDR1 and CDR2 from the germline V gene are MRHNA and SNTAGT. After removal of 11 bases from V and 2 bases from J, the junction contained 13 bases not matched to a gene. CDR3 region: CALPRRGGGPYEQYF. The CDR3, as DNA: TGTGCCCTTCCCAGACGCGGGGGGGGCCCCTACGAGCAGTACTTC.

V and J are TRBV4-3 and TRBJ2-3; 8 bases are shared with TRBD2. The CDR3 length is 16 residues. J gave up 5 bases and V 0 bases, and 7 bases lay outside the gene matches. In germline, CDR1 is LGHNA, CDR2 YSLEER. This CDR3 is CASSQDPPGGLDTQYF. The CDR3 coding sequence is TGCGCCAGCAGCCAAGATCCCCCGGGGGGGTTAGATACGCAGTATTTT.

This chain joins TRBV5-1 and TRBJ2-3; D possibly corresponds to TRBD1 (5 bases). Per the germline V gene, CDR1 is SGHRS and CDR2 is YFSETQ. V lost 5 bases, J lost 0 bases, and 13 bases lay in between. The CDR3 sequence is 15 residues long. The CDR3 DNA sequence: TGCGCCAGCAGACAGGACACGTCTAGCACAGATACGCAGTATTTT. Translated: CASRQDTSSTDTQYF.

The CDR3 spells CASSLRQGGRQPQHF. CDR3 coding DNA: TGTGCCAGCAGTCTGAGACAGGGAGGGCGCCAGCCCCAGCATTTT. The chain uses TRBV27 and TRBJ1-5; 7 bases align to TRBD1. This CDR3 is built from 15 residues. After removal of 5 bases from V and 7 bases from J, the junction contained 11 bases not matched to a gene. From germline, CDR1 is MNHEY and CDR2 SMNVEV (reference sequence).

This clonotype was observed a few times. Here the CDR3 DNA reads TGTGCCAGCAGCCAAGAACCGCACAGGGGGCCGGGTGGGGAAAAACTGTTTTTT. Its translation is CASSQEPHRGPGGEKLFF. J is TRBJ1-4 and V is TRBV3-2; the D segment call TRBD1 is taken from the table without a DNA check. TRBV3-2 is assigned pseudogene status. This CDR3 has 18 amino acids.

V usage is TRBV7-2 and J usage is TRBJ2-1; 11 bases are shared with TRBD1. V lost 4 bases, J lost 9 bases, and 8 bases stayed unmatched. Germline CDR1 and CDR2: SGHTA and FQGNSA. The CDR3 length is 15 residues. CDR3 residues: CASSSGQGAFSEQFF. Here the CDR3 DNA reads TGTGCCAGCAGCTCCGGACAGGGGGCATTCAGTGAGCAGTTCTTC.

The V call is TRBV20-1, the J call TRBJ1-6; D is ambiguous. CDR3 length: 13 residues. Germline-derived CDR1 and CDR2 are DFQATT and SNEGSKA (reference sequence). V lost 3 bases, J lost 9 bases, and 12 bases lay in between. CDR3 sequence (DNA): TGCAGTGCTAGTTTTGGGGTCGGTTCACCCCTCCACTTT. This encodes CSASFGVGSPLHF.